This entry lists 9 T cell receptor beta chains sequenced from one sample in a study of blood T cell repertoires in COVID-19. TCRdb's table, derived via immunoSEQ multiplex PCR, lists solely in-frame clones and lacks some. The sample lists some 250,000 clones; approximately 86% were seen once. The specimen was peripheral blood. The source is a woman between 65 and 79 years old with active or convalescent COVID-19.

The rearrangement uses TRBV6-6 and TRBJ1-6; 8 bases map to TRBD1. The V segment lost 5 bases and the J segment 6 bases; nucleotides outside the gene matches: 9. The CDR3 consists of 16 residues. Germline loops: CDR1 MNHNY, CDR2 SVGAGI (reference sequence). In nucleotides, the CDR3 is TGTGCCAGCAGTCTCACAGGGGGGCAAGGTAATTCACCCCTCCACTTT. Amino acids: CASSLTGGQGNSPLHF.

The gene calls are TRBV7-9 and TRBJ2-5; 15 bases agree with TRBD2. Per germline, CDR1 SEHNR and CDR2 FQNEAQ (reference sequence). With 5 bases clipped from V and 5 bases from J, the junction kept 6 bases outside the gene matches. The CDR3 consists of 16 residues. DNA of the CDR3: TGTGCCAGCAGCGTGGGACTAGCGGGAGGTGCGGAGACCCAGTACTTC. Translation gives CASSVGLAGGAETQYF.

The rearrangement uses TRBV6-6 and TRBJ1-2; 10 bases map to TRBD1. This CDR3 is 14 amino acids long. V lost 5 bases to trimming and J lost 6 bases; unmatched junction nucleotides: 6. Germline lookup yields CDR1 MNHNY and CDR2 SVGAGI (reference sequence). CDR3 DNA sequence: TGTGCCAGCAGTCCCATAGGGACAGGGGATGGCTACACCTTC. Translation gives CASSPIGTGDGYTF.

V is TRBV6-5 and J is TRBJ2-7; 8 nucleotides agree with TRBD1. Germline-derived CDR1 and CDR2 are MNHEY and SVGAGI. The CDR3 has 16 residues. The ends lost 0 bases at V and 5 bases at J; junction bases unmatched: 9. The CDR3 loop is CASSYSGRGRVDEQYF. As DNA, the CDR3 is TGTGCCAGCAGTTACTCTGGCAGGGGGCGCGTCGACGAGCAGTACTTC.

V and J are TRBV19 and TRBJ2-7, with D possibly matching TRBD2 (6 bases). Looked up from germline, CDR1 is LNHDA and CDR2 is SQIVND (reference sequence). This CDR3 is built from 15 residues. V was pared by 4 bases and J by 7 bases, with 20 bases between. In DNA, the CDR3 is TGTGCCAGTAGTAAAGGAGCGGCAGGGACTGGGGAGCAGTACTTC. Protein: CASSKGAAGTGEQYF. Full variable domain (outside the CDR3, taken from reference TRBV19 and TRBJ2-7): DGGITQSPKYLFRKEGQNVTLSCEQNLNHDAMYWYRQDPGQGLRLIYYSQIVNDFQKGDIAEGYSVSREKKESFPLTVTSAQKNPTAFYLCASSKGAAGTGEQYFGPGTRLTVT.

This rearrangement joins TRBV6-2 or TRBV6-3 to TRBJ1-6; TRBD1 is a possible D gene (6 bases). The CDR3 is 16 residues long. With 5 bases removed from V and 6 bases from J, the gap between germline ends came to 17 bases. Germline CDR1 MNHEY, CDR2 SVGEGT. DNA of the CDR3: TGTGCCAGCAGTCCCGTATCCGGGACAACTAATTCACCCCTCCACTTT. Translating it yields CASSPVSGTTNSPLHF.

This clone has a handful of counts. The chain couples TRBV6-1 to TRBJ1-6; D unclear. CDR1 is MNHNS and CDR2 is SASEGT in the germline V gene. V was trimmed by 0 bases and J by 6 bases, leaving 6 bases between them. The CDR3 has 14 residues. The CDR3 sequence: CASSEAGSNSPLHF. The CDR3 coding sequence is TGTGCCAGCAGTGAAGCGGGGAGTAATTCACCCCTCCACTTT.

The chain is built from TRBV29-1 and TRBJ1-4, with D possibly TRBD1 on 5 matching bases. The germline V gene encodes CDR1 SQVTM and CDR2 ANQGSEA. The ends were cut back, 2 bases at V and 6 bases at J, with 10 bases in the middle. The CDR3 runs 13 residues. CDR3 DNA sequence: TGCAGCGTTGAATTCCAGGGCTATGAAAAACTGTTTTTT. Residues: CSVEFQGYEKLFF.

This chain uses TRBV9 with TRBJ1-2; 7 bases fit TRBD1. The germline V gene encodes CDR1 SGDLS and CDR2 YYNGEE. V trimming: 2 bases; J trimming: 1 base; junction bases outside the gene matches: 2. The CDR3 consists of 14 residues. The CDR3 bases are TGTGCCAGCAGCGTGGGACAGTTTAACTATGGCTACACCTTC. Protein: CASSVGQFNYGYTF.